The next 7 T cell receptor beta chains were all read from a single sample in a study of T cells in localized non-small cell lung cancer. Some clones are missing from TCRdb's copy, which holds only in-frame ones; the method was immunoSEQ multiplex PCR. The table lists tens of thousands of clones, roughly 83% of them singletons. The sequenced sample was PBMCs, obtained before any cancer treatment. These receptor sequences come from a man between 40 and 70 years old with stage II lung adenocarcinoma.

This CDR3 reads CASSTLRDRVEKLFF. CDR3 in DNA: TGTGCCAGTAGTACCCTCCGGGACAGGGTAGAAAAACTGTTTTTT. J is TRBJ1-4 and V is TRBV19; 9 bases are a match to TRBD1. This CDR3 region has 15 residues. The germline gives CDR1 LNHDA, CDR2 SQIVND (reference sequence). J was trimmed by 8 bases and V by 4 bases; bases with no gene match: 8.

The chain combines TRBV7-9 with TRBJ2-7; TRBD1 aligns across 10 bases. V dropped 6 bases and J dropped 6; count of bases not matched to a gene: 8. The CDR3 totals 14 residues. Germline V gene sequence: CDR1 SEHNR, CDR2 FQNEAQ (reference sequence). In DNA, the CDR3 is TGTGCCAGCAGTCCGAGGGGACAGGGGAGCGAGCAGTACTTC. Its protein product is CASSPRGQGSEQYF.

The chain has TRBV5-1 and TRBJ1-4; a possible D gene is TRBD1 (5 bases). The CDR3 consists of 14 residues. Germline-derived CDR1 and CDR2 are SGHRS and YFSETQ. The V gene lost 2 bases and the J gene lost 3 bases, with 8 bases spanning the gap. DNA of the CDR3: TGCGCCAGCAGCTTAACAGGTTCTAATGAAAAACTGTTTTTT. It codes for CASSLTGSNEKLFF.

This clone turned up a few times. The V gene is TRBV6-1, the J gene TRBJ1-4; 9 nucleotides align to TRBD1. Germline V lookup: CDR1 MNHNS, CDR2 SASEGT. CDR3 length: 15 residues. The trim removed 6 bases at V and 5 bases at J, leaving 7 bases unmatched. The chain's CDR3 is CASRELDRGNEKLFF. DNA for the CDR3: TGTGCCAGCAGAGAACTCGACAGGGGGAATGAAAAACTGTTTTTT.

This clone was found once. The chain carries TRBV19 and TRBJ2-1; TRBD2 matches 13 bases. V trimming: 3 bases; J trimming: 13 bases; junction bases outside the gene matches: 6. The CDR3 is made up of 14 amino acids. Germline V gene lookup returns CDR1 LNHDA and CDR2 SQIVND (reference sequence). In DNA, the CDR3 is TGTGCCAGTAGTATGCCGACTAGCGGGGGGCACCAGTTCTTC. Its translation: CASSMPTSGGHQFF.

The gene calls are TRBV4-3 and TRBJ2-2; possible D gene TRBD2, 6 bases. Germline V CDR1 and CDR2: LGHNA, YSLEER. CDR3 length: 16 residues. The V end lost 5 bases, the J end lost 5 bases, and 18 bases lay between the germline ends. The CDR3 sequence is CASSSSWGELTGELFF. In DNA, the CDR3 is TGCGCCAGCAGCTCCTCATGGGGGGAGTTGACCGGGGAGCTGTTTTTT.

The rearrangement links TRBV29-1 to TRBJ1-5; 8 nucleotides agree with TRBD1. The V gene end was trimmed by 5 bases and the J gene end by 4 bases; junction bases not matched to a gene: 4. The germline gives CDR1 SQVTM, CDR2 ANQGSEA. The CDR3 contains 13 residues. CDR3 amino acids: CSVSRGQNQPQHF. The CDR3 DNA sequence: TGCAGCGTTTCCAGGGGGCAGAATCAGCCCCAGCATTTT.